Listed below are T cell receptor beta chains from one sample, sequenced in a study of blood T cell repertoires in COVID-19. Some clones are missing from TCRdb's copy, which holds only in-frame ones; the method was immunoSEQ multiplex PCR. The profile shows about 180,000 clones, approximately 87% of them singletons. Sequences were obtained from peripheral blood. These receptors all come from a man in his sixties or seventies with active or convalescent COVID-19. The CDR3 runs from the conserved cysteine through the conserved F or W. D genes are given only for firm matches. The size field is filled for only some rows; it gives once, few, many or a size class.

clone size	V gene	D gene	J gene	CDR3 DNA	CDR3 protein
.	TRBV18	TRBD1	TRBJ1-2	TGTGCCAGCTCACCAGGGACAGGGGGCGTCTATGGCTACACCTTC	CASSPGTGGVYGYTF
.	TRBV12-3/TRBV12-4	.	TRBJ1-1	TGTGCCAGCTATTTCTTTCCGAACACTGAAGCTTTCTTT	CASYFFPNTEAFF
few	TRBV6-2/TRBV6-3	.	TRBJ1-6	TGTGCCAGCAACCCCTCGGGGGGGACCTATTCACCCCTCCACTTT	CASNPSGGTYSPLHF
once	TRBV2	.	TRBJ2-1	TGTGCCAGCAGCAGCTACAATGAGCAGTTCTTC	CASSSYNEQFF
.	TRBV5-4	.	TRBJ1-1	TGTGCCAGCAGCTTGCGTACAGTGAACACTGAAGCTTTCTTT	CASSLRTVNTEAFF
.	TRBV6-5	TRBD1	TRBJ1-5	TGTGCCAGCAGAAAGACAGGGGGGGCTCAGCCCCAGCATTTT	CASRKTGGAQPQHF
.	TRBV30	.	TRBJ2-7	TGTGCCTGGAGTCCACAGGCCTACGAGCAGTACTTC	CAWSPQAYEQYF
.	TRBV7-2	TRBD1	TRBJ1-2	TGTGCCAGCAGCTCTGGACAGGGTTTTTGGTATGGCTACACCTTC	CASSSGQGFWYGYTF
.	TRBV6-2/TRBV6-3	.	TRBJ1-5	TGTGCCAGCAGTGGGCGTGGCAGTCCCCAGCATTTT	CASSGRGSPQHF
few	TRBV6-1	.	TRBJ2-1	TGTGCCAGCAGTGAATCTGGGGGGACTCCCTTCAATGAGCAGTTCTTC	CASSESGGTPFNEQFF
.	TRBV7-9	.	TRBJ1-1	TGTGCCAGCAGAGGGACACCGAACACTGAAGCTTTCTTT	CASRGTPNTEAFF
.	TRBV4-3	.	TRBJ2-7	TGCGCCAGCAGCCAAGCCGGGACACCTTCCTACGAGCAGTACTTC	CASSQAGTPSYEQYF
.	TRBV12-3/TRBV12-4	.	TRBJ1-1	TGTGCCAGCAGAGATCGTCGGGGGAGTGAAGCTTTCTTT	CASRDRRGSEAFF
many	TRBV4-1	TRBD1	TRBJ1-5	TGCGCCAGCAGCCAAGGAGTGAGACAGGGCTTTGATCAGCCCCAGCATTTT	CASSQGVRQGFDQPQHF
.	TRBV6-2/TRBV6-3	.	TRBJ1-1	TGTGCCAGCAGCTCCTTTGGACAGAACACTGAAGCTTTCTTT	CASSSFGQNTEAFF
.	TRBV7-9	.	TRBJ2-7	TGTGCCAGCAGCTTACCGGGATTCCCCTACGAGCAGTACTTC	CASSLPGFPYEQYF
.	TRBV19	TRBD2	TRBJ2-7	TGTGCCAGTAGTATGGGAGCGGGGGCGGGCGAGCAGTACTTC	CASSMGAGAGEQYF
.	TRBV4-3	.	TRBJ1-3	TGCGCCAGCAGCCAAGGGCCCCCTCACTCTGGAAACACCATATATTTT	CASSQGPPHSGNTIYF
.	TRBV2	TRBD1	TRBJ2-7	TGTGCCAGCAGTCGGGACAGATCCTACGAGCAGTACTTC	CASSRDRSYEQYF
.	TRBV7-2	.	TRBJ1-2	TGTGCCAGCAGCTCATATGGTGCGAACACCTTC	CASSSYGANTF
.	TRBV5-1	TRBD1	TRBJ2-2	TGCGCCAGCAGCTTGGGACTAGGGACAGGGGCTGTCGGCGGGGAGCTGTTTTTT	CASSLGLGTGAVGGELFF
.	TRBV29-1	.	TRBJ1-1	TGCAGCGTGGCCCCGGGATACACTGAAGCTTTCTTT	CSVAPGYTEAFF
.	TRBV13	TRBD2	TRBJ2-5	TGTGCCAGCAGCTTGGCTAGCGGGAGGGCCCGTGAGACCCAGTACTTC	CASSLASGRARETQYF